What follows are 20 T cell receptor beta chains derived from one specimen sequenced in a study of cytomegalovirus exposure and HLA in healthy donors (dated by TCRdb to 2015 to 2018). Library construction relied on the immunoSEQ multiplex PCR assay. The multiplex PCR relied on a mix of 60 forward primers for TCR Vbeta segments and 13 reverse primers for TCR Jbeta segments. Held by TCRdb, this immuneACCESS table contains in-frame sequences only and omits some clones. Under half of the omission traces to an unresolved V gene where checked; the cause of the rest is unknown. The sample table records some 96,000 clones; about 75% of these occur just once. Of the sample, less than 9% falls within the top ten clones. The sample taken for sequencing was PBMCs. The receptors originated from a man between 35 and 55 years old in good health and CMV-seropositive.

This clone was seen just once. This chain joins TRBV2 and TRBJ2-7; TRBD1 might be the D (6 bases). Germline V gene sequence: CDR1 SNHLY, CDR2 FYNNEI. The CDR3 is 13 residues long. Trimming cost V 6 bases and J 5 bases, with 14 bases left between them. CDR3 region: CASRVRGTHEQYF. The CDR3 DNA reads TGTGCCAGCAGAGTCAGGGGAACCCACGAGCAGTACTTC.

The chain has TRBV5-1 and TRBJ2-7, with 7 bases matching TRBD2. Trimming removed 4 bases from V and 0 bases from J; junction bases left unmatched: 7. The CDR3 extends over 15 amino acids. Per the germline V gene, CDR1 is SGHRS and CDR2 is YFSETQ. The CDR3, as DNA: TGCGCCAGCAGCGCACAAGCGGGGAGCTCCTACGAGCAGTACTTC. It encodes CASSAQAGSSYEQYF. Supplemented by reference TRBV5-1 and TRBJ2-7, the full variable domain reads KAGVTQTPRYLIKTRGQQVTLSCSPISGHRSVSWYQQTPGQGLQFLFEYFSETQRNKGNFPGRFSGRQFSNSRSEMNVSTLELGDSALYLCASSAQAGSSYEQYFGPGTRLTVT.

This clone was observed a few times. The chain recombines TRBV19 with TRBJ2-5; no reliable D call. From germline, CDR1 is LNHDA and CDR2 SQIVND (reference sequence). V shed 5 bases and J shed 5 bases, with 9 bases lying between them. The CDR3 is 12 amino acids. The CDR3 loop reads CASSPPGETQYF. CDR3 bases: TGTGCCAGTAGTCCACCCGGGGAGACCCAGTACTTC.

The V and J genes are TRBV10-3 and TRBJ2-3, with 11 bases matching TRBD1. Germline V lookup: CDR1 ENHRY, CDR2 SYGVKD. CDR3 length equals 16 residues. The V segment lost 4 bases and the J segment 1 base; nucleotides outside the gene matches: 4. CDR3 coding DNA: TGTGCCATCAGTGCTGGACAGGGGGCTGGCACAGATACGCAGTATTTT. Translation: CAISAGQGAGTDTQYF.

The chain has TRBV5-4 and TRBJ2-1; tentative D call: TRBD1 (6 bases). Germline loops: CDR1 SGHNT, CDR2 YYREEE (reference sequence). Trimming removed 0 bases from V and 8 bases from J, with 9 bases in between. The CDR3 sequence is 13 residues long. The CDR3 sequence is CASSLESGDEQFF. DNA for the CDR3: TGTGCCAGCAGCTTGGAGTCAGGGGATGAGCAGTTCTTC.

The V call is TRBV28, the J call TRBJ2-7, with TRBD1 matching 10 bases. From germline, CDR1 is MDHEN and CDR2 SYDVKM. This CDR3 contains 14 residues. Trimming at V came to 8 bases and at J to 3 bases, leaving 7 bases not matched to a gene. CDR3 amino acids: CASARQGAYYEQYF. The CDR3 region has the DNA TGTGCCAGCGCGAGACAGGGGGCCTACTACGAGCAGTACTTC.

Remarks on this clone: Mismatch with germline at one junction end may stem from a read error. The rearrangement uses TRBV7-9 and TRBJ1-2; D is undetermined. Per germline, CDR1 SEHNR and CDR2 FQNEAQ (reference sequence). This CDR3 comprises 13 residues. CDR3 protein: CSSSLDGGYGYTF. Written as DNA, the CDR3 is TGTTCCAGCAGCCTAGACGGTGGCTATGGCTACACCTTC.

This chain joins TRBV19 and TRBJ2-7; 8 bases are a match to TRBD1. The CDR3 contains 16 residues. Germline V gene lookup returns CDR1 LNHDA and CDR2 SQIVND (reference sequence). The V gene end was trimmed by 5 bases and the J gene end by 0 bases; junction bases not matched to a gene: 9. This CDR3 is CASSAHGQGSSYEQYF. CDR3 nucleotide sequence: TGTGCCAGTAGTGCTCACGGACAGGGAAGCTCCTACGAGCAGTACTTC.

This chain joins TRBV5-6 and TRBJ1-1; 11 bases fit TRBD1. The germline gives CDR1 SGHDT, CDR2 YYEEEE. CDR3 length: 16 amino acids. Trimming at V came to 6 bases and at J to 0 bases, leaving 7 bases not matched to a gene. CDR3: CASTLGQGALNTEAFF. In DNA form, the CDR3 reads TGTGCCAGCACCCTAGGACAGGGGGCTCTGAACACTGAAGCTTTCTTT.

This rearrangement joins TRBV27 to TRBJ1-1; D call uncertain. Germline-derived CDR1 and CDR2 are MNHEY and SMNVEV (reference sequence). CDR3 length: 14 amino acids. Trimming cost V 3 bases and J 2 bases, with 10 bases left between them. CDR3 DNA sequence: TGTGCCAGCAGTTTGGCGGGTAAAAACACTGAAGCTTTCTTT. It codes for CASSLAGKNTEAFF.

There are a few counts of this clone. The chain combines TRBV20-1 with TRBJ2-3; 7 bases line up with TRBD2. Germline V CDR1 and CDR2: DFQATT, SNEGSKA (reference sequence). CDR3 length: 11 amino acids. The DNA for the CDR3 is TGCAGCCTTTCTAGCGGAGATACGCAGTATTTT. Its protein is CSLSSGDTQYF.

This chain joins TRBV10-1 and TRBJ2-5, with D uncertain. The DNA matches TRBJ2-7 better at its end, which makes the J call doubtful. This CDR3 comprises 13 residues. Germline CDR1 and CDR2: WNHNN and SYGVQD (reference sequence). The CDR3: CASSESSIHEQYF. In nucleotides, the CDR3 is TGCGCCAGCAGTGAGTCGTCCATCCACGAGCAGTACTTC.

The V gene is TRBV6-1, the J gene TRBJ2-1; TRBD2 matches at 13 bases. Germline loops: CDR1 MNHNS, CDR2 SASEGT. The CDR3 length is 16 residues. Trimming removed 4 bases from V and 2 bases from J; junction bases left unmatched: 2. The DNA for the CDR3 is TGTGCCAGCAGTGGGGGACTAGCGGGAACCTACAATGAGCAGTTCTTC. It specifies CASSGGLAGTYNEQFF.

The chain uses TRBV11-2 and TRBJ1-6; 7 nucleotides align to TRBD1. The CDR3 is made up of 17 amino acids. Germline CDR1 SGHAT, CDR2 FQNNGV. The V gene end was trimmed by 5 bases and the J gene end by 7 bases; junction bases not matched to a gene: 14. The CDR3: CASSVGRTGGRNSPLHF. DNA for the CDR3: TGTGCCAGCAGCGTGGGGAGGACAGGAGGGAGAAATTCACCCCTCCACTTT.

In the case of this clone: A junction end diverges from the germline sequence, so it may reflect a read error. The chain combines TRBV7-9 with TRBJ1-1; tentative D call: TRBD1 (6 bases). The CDR3 is made up of 16 amino acids. Germline V CDR1 and CDR2: SEHNR, FQNEAQ (reference sequence). The CDR3 loop reads CSSSLGPDRIDTEAFF. CDR3 DNA sequence: TGTTCCAGCAGCTTAGGCCCCGACAGGATAGACACTGAAGCTTTCTTT. The full variable domain, completed using reference TRBV7-9 and TRBJ1-1, is DTGVSQNPRHKITKRGQNVTFRCDPISEHNRLYWYRQTLGQGPEFLTYFQNEAQLEKSRLLSDRFSAERPKGSFSTLEIQRTEQGDSAMYLCSSSLGPDRIDTEAFFGQGTRLTVV.

V usage is TRBV7-9 and J usage is TRBJ1-2; weak D call: TRBD1 (5 bases). Germline V gene lookup returns CDR1 SEHNR and CDR2 FQNEAQ (reference sequence). The germline V and J ends were trimmed by 5 bases and 6 bases, with 19 bases remaining between them. There are 15 residues in the CDR3. CDR3 residues: CASSITFTGHDGYTF. The DNA for the CDR3 is TGTGCCAGCAGCATAACATTCACAGGCCACGATGGCTACACCTTC.

This clone occurred a few times. V usage is TRBV19 and J usage is TRBJ2-7, with 7 bases identical to TRBD1. The CDR3 contains 14 residues. The germline gives CDR1 LNHDA, CDR2 SQIVND (reference sequence). The junction had 8 bases not matched to a gene; V was cut back by 3 bases and J by 6 bases. In nucleotides, the CDR3 is TGTGCCAGTAGTATGGGGACAGTATTTTCCGAGCAGTACTTC. Translation gives CASSMGTVFSEQYF.

V gene TRBV5-6 combines with J gene TRBJ1-1; maybe TRBD1 (6 bases). The germline V and J ends were trimmed by 6 bases and 1 base, with 16 bases remaining between them. CDR1 SGHDT and CDR2 YYEEEE come from the germline V gene. The CDR3 totals 15 residues. The CDR3 nucleotides read TGTGCCAGCAACCCCGAGGGGGTAGGGAACACTGAAGCTTTCTTT. Translated: CASNPEGVGNTEAFF. The full variable domain, in which reference TRBV5-6 and TRBJ1-1 provide the parts outside the CDR3, is DAGVTQSPTHLIKTRGQQVTLRCSPKSGHDTVSWYQQALGQGPQFIFQYYEEEERQRGNFPDRFSGHQFPNYSSELNVNALLLGDSALYLCASNPEGVGNTEAFFGQGTRLTVV.

The V gene is TRBV5-1, the J gene TRBJ1-6; D possibly corresponds to TRBD1 (5 bases). In germline, CDR1 is SGHRS, CDR2 YFSETQ. Trimming took off 0 bases at V and 6 bases at J, with 10 bases between the two ends. This CDR3 has 15 amino acids. The CDR3 DNA follows: TGCGCCAGCAGCTTGGGACAGCCAGGTAATTCACCCCTCCACTTT. Protein: CASSLGQPGNSPLHF.

The chain joins TRBV6-6 to TRBJ1-5, with D uncertain. The CDR3 is 15 amino acids. Between the trimmed V and J ends, which lost 2 bases and 0 bases, there was a span of 8 bases. CDR1 and CDR2 (germline): MNHNY, SVGAGI (reference sequence). CDR3 amino acids: CASSYAQDSNQPQHF. CDR3 nucleotide sequence: TGTGCCAGCAGTTACGCACAAGATAGCAATCAGCCCCAGCATTTT.